This entry features one T cell receptor beta chain sequence. The antigen is unknown. This sample stems from a study of identifying expanded T cells in peripheral blood. Study-wide findings and caveats: Technical replicates showed roughly 1.2 changed clones; two weeks 15 to 20; four weeks 19. Clone count variance between approximately two-week samples rose with total template count.

Sequencing used immunoSEQ multiplex PCR; TCRdb keeps in-frame clones, though not all of them. This repertoire shows about 100,000 clones, approximately 89% found once; its top ten account for 5.5%. Healthy donors had no documented immune events, such as infections, while sampled. This clonotype was sampled from a person between 18 and 70 years old in good health. Sequenced: blood.

CDR3 sequence (DNA): TGTGCCAGTAGCGACAGGGGTAGCAATCAGCCCCAGCATTTT. Amino acids: CASSDRGSNQPQHF. The chain combines TRBV19 with TRBJ1-5; TRBD1 aligns across 8 bases. CDR3 length: 14 residues. Germline CDR1 is LNHDA and CDR2 is SQIVND (reference sequence). The V and J ends lost 6 bases and 0 bases, in that order; junction bases with no gene match: 1.